These T cell receptor beta chains were read from a single sample in a study of blood T cell repertoires in COVID-19. Sequencing used immunoSEQ multiplex PCR; TCRdb keeps in-frame clones, though not all of them. The sample shows a few hundred thousand clones, more than 85% of them seen only once. What was sequenced was PBMCs or T cells enriched from blood (not recorded which). These receptors all stem from a woman between 25 and 40 years old who had recovered from COVID-19. Each CDR3 is given with its conserved first and last residue.

CDR3aa: CSASGARGEQFF
v_gene: TRBV20-1
len: 12
j_gene: TRBJ2-1

CDR3aa: CSVWRITDTQYF
v_gene: TRBV29-1
len: 12
j_gene: TRBJ2-3

CDR3aa: CASRPAGQGWDTIYF
v_gene: TRBV6-5
len: 15
j_gene: TRBJ1-3

CDR3aa: CSVEHLGRYNEQFF
v_gene: TRBV29-1
len: 14
j_gene: TRBJ2-1

CDR3aa: CASSSGTGGVNTQYF
v_gene: TRBV5-1
len: 15
j_gene: TRBJ2-3

CDR3aa: CASSGGQVGGYTF
v_gene: TRBV9
len: 13
j_gene: TRBJ1-2

CDR3aa: CASRGRDATNEKLFF
v_gene: TRBV2
len: 15
j_gene: TRBJ1-4

CDR3aa: CASSGGTGRSGANVLTF
v_gene: TRBV7-8
len: 17
j_gene: TRBJ2-6

CDR3aa: CASSQGQGAIPYEQYF
v_gene: TRBV4-2
len: 16
j_gene: TRBJ2-7

CDR3aa: CASSGRTSRYEQFF
v_gene: TRBV2
len: 14
j_gene: TRBJ2-1

CDR3aa: CASSSRMTSGGSYNEQFF
v_gene: TRBV13
len: 18
j_gene: TRBJ2-1

CDR3aa: CASSLSHNYNSPLHF
v_gene: TRBV28
len: 15
j_gene: TRBJ1-6

CDR3aa: CASSPIFLGGSYEQYF
v_gene: TRBV28
len: 16
j_gene: TRBJ2-7

CDR3aa: CATSRGLHSGENTEAFF
v_gene: TRBV15
len: 17
j_gene: TRBJ1-1

CDR3aa: CASSQGFNEKLFF
v_gene: TRBV14
len: 13
j_gene: TRBJ1-4

CDR3aa: CASSINNQPQHF
v_gene: TRBV28
len: 12
j_gene: TRBJ1-5

CDR3aa: CAWRGRTGVTSYEQYF
v_gene: TRBV30
len: 16
j_gene: TRBJ2-7

CDR3aa: CASSFRGVGEKLFF
v_gene: TRBV7-8
len: 14
j_gene: TRBJ1-4

CDR3aa: CSARQGTEAFF
v_gene: TRBV20-1
len: 11
j_gene: TRBJ1-1

CDR3aa: CASSYFAGGTGELFF
v_gene: TRBV6-5
len: 15
j_gene: TRBJ2-2

CDR3aa: CASSFRTGGNTEAFF
v_gene: TRBV13
len: 15
j_gene: TRBJ1-1

CDR3aa: CASSLLDFTEAFF
v_gene: TRBV7-9
len: 13
j_gene: TRBJ1-1

CDR3aa: CAWSVQTGGGYTF
v_gene: TRBV30
len: 13
j_gene: TRBJ1-2

CDR3aa: CAISESKGPGTEAFF
v_gene: TRBV10-3
len: 15
j_gene: TRBJ1-1

CDR3aa: CASSQSLYEQYF
v_gene: TRBV23-1
len: 12
j_gene: TRBJ2-7